The 32 T cell receptor beta chains in this list originate from one sample, sequenced in a study of blood T cell repertoires in COVID-19 (TCRdb year 2020). The receptor library was made with the immunoSEQ multiplex PCR assay. In TCRdb, the immuneACCESS table is reduced to in-frame sequences with V and J assigned. These tables do not hold every clone; where another copy was compared, an unresolved V gene accounts for under half, and the others remain unexplained. The sample includes over 95,000 clones, with approximately 84% observed a single time. 17% of the sample is taken by the ten largest. Material: peripheral blood. These TCRs come from a woman in her sixties or seventies with acute or convalescent COVID-19.

The gene calls are TRBV28 and TRBJ1-6; D possibly corresponds to TRBD1 (5 bases). CDR1 and CDR2 (germline): MDHEN, SYDVKM. The CDR3 totals 15 residues. Trimming removed 2 bases from V and 14 bases from J, with 19 bases in between. This chain's CDR3 is CASSLGGLGTPALHF. CDR3 sequence (DNA): TGTGCCAGCAGTTTAGGAGGGCTCGGGACCCCAGCCCTCCACTTT.

This clone was seen a few times. The chain links TRBV2 to TRBJ1-1; TRBD1 is a possible D gene (5 bases). This CDR3 region has 12 residues. Per germline, CDR1 SNHLY and CDR2 FYNNEI. Between the trimmed V and J ends, which lost 7 bases and 4 bases, there was a span of 10 bases. The CDR3 bases are TGTGCCAGCAAGCTCGGGGGCACTGAAGCTTTCTTT. Its protein product is CASKLGGTEAFF.

This chain joins TRBV7-3 and TRBJ2-6, with D tentatively TRBD1 (5 bases). This CDR3 has 16 amino acids. Germline V gene data show CDR1 as SGHTA and CDR2 as FQGTGA. Trimming left V 3 bases short and J 0 bases short, with 9 bases between. CDR3 nucleotide sequence: TGTGCCAGCAGCTTGAGCAGGGCCTCTGGGGCCAACGTCCTGACTTTC. It specifies CASSLSRASGANVLTF.

This clone was counted once. The chain combines TRBV5-6 with TRBJ2-2; the D gene is possibly TRBD1 (5 bases). CDR3 size: 17 residues. Germline CDR1 is SGHDT and CDR2 is YYEEEE. Trimming removed 0 bases at V and 2 bases at J, with 14 bases between. Here the CDR3 reads CASSLASQGGNTGELFF. In nucleotides, the CDR3 is TGTGCCAGCAGCTTGGCTTCTCAGGGTGGTAACACCGGGGAGCTGTTTTTT.

This chain joins TRBV9 and TRBJ2-3; D possibly corresponds to TRBD1 (7 bases). This CDR3 has 15 residues. Germline CDR1 SGDLS, CDR2 YYNGEE. V was trimmed by 4 bases and J by 1 base, leaving 13 bases between them. Written as DNA, the CDR3 is TGTGCCAGCAGCACCAGGGGGGCTGGCACAGATACGCAGTATTTT. It specifies CASSTRGAGTDTQYF. Using reference TRBV9 and TRBJ2-3 for the parts outside the CDR3, the full variable domain is DSGVTQTPKHLITATGQRVTLRCSPRSGDLSVYWYQQSLDQGLQFLIQYYNGEERAKGNILERFSAQQFPDLHSELNLSSLELGDSALYFCASSTRGAGTDTQYFGPGTRLTVL.

Points on this clone: This sample also contains other DNA sequences that code for the same CDR3. V is TRBV29-1 and J is TRBJ1-2, with a weak D call TRBD1 (6 bases). V lost 4 bases and J 6 bases, leaving 9 bases between the germline ends. Germline loops: CDR1 SQVTM, CDR2 ANQGSEA. CDR3 length equals 11 residues. This CDR3 reads CSVAGGDGYTF. The CDR3 coding sequence is TGCAGCGTTGCGGGGGGCGATGGCTACACCTTC.

The chain carries TRBV28 and TRBJ1-4; 7 bases are a match to TRBD1. The CDR3 runs to 14 residues. After removal of 7 bases from V and 5 bases from J, the junction contained 7 bases not matched to a gene. Germline V gene lookup returns CDR1 MDHEN and CDR2 SYDVKM. The CDR3 region has the DNA TGTGCCAGCACCCAGGGGGTCTCCAATGAAAAACTGTTTTTT. Translated, it gives CASTQGVSNEKLFF.

The chain joins TRBV7-8 to TRBJ2-5; 7 bases are a match to TRBD2. This CDR3 has 15 amino acids. Germline assignment: CDR1 SGHVS and CDR2 FQNEAQ. With 1 base clipped from V and 5 bases from J, the junction kept 7 bases outside the gene matches. The CDR3 loop reads CASSLVGGGDETQYF. DNA of the CDR3: TGTGCCAGCAGCTTAGTAGGTGGGGGGGACGAGACCCAGTACTTC.

This sequence joins TRBV28 and TRBJ1-5; 7 bases fit TRBD1. In germline, CDR1 is MDHEN, CDR2 SYDVKM. CDR3 length equals 14 residues. V gave up 5 bases and J gave up 8 bases; unmatched junction bases: 9. The CDR3 DNA is TGTGCCAGCAGTCTCACGACAGGGCAGAAGCCCCAGCATTTT. Translation gives CASSLTTGQKPQHF.

The chain recombines TRBV11-3 with TRBJ2-7, with D possibly TRBD1 on 6 matching bases. CDR1 is SGHNT and CDR2 is YENEEA in the germline V gene. The CDR3 covers 13 residues. V lost 0 bases and J 3 bases, leaving 6 bases between the germline ends. The CDR3 nucleotides are TGTGCCAGCAGCTTAGAGACAGGCTACGAGCAGTACTTC. Translation gives CASSLETGYEQYF.

This chain joins TRBV19 and TRBJ2-5; 10 bases align to TRBD1. The V gene's germline CDR1 is LNHDA and CDR2 SQIVND (reference sequence). CDR3 size: 16 residues. V shed 4 bases, J shed 4 bases, and the junction held 9 bases outside the gene matches. The CDR3 DNA reads as TGTGCCAGTAGTAGCCCGACAGGGGGCCTGGGAGAGACCCAGTACTTC. Translated, it gives CASSSPTGGLGETQYF.

The chain couples TRBV29-1 to TRBJ2-1, with TRBD2 matching over 9 bases. The CDR3 has 15 residues. Germline CDR1 reads SQVTM; CDR2 reads ANQGSEA. Unmatched junction bases numbered 14, after V lost 6 bases and J lost 8 bases. CDR3 coding DNA: TGCAGCGTGCCCTTGGGGCTAGCGGGGTTATATGAGCAGTTCTTC. It encodes CSVPLGLAGLYEQFF.

The chain couples TRBV5-6 to TRBJ2-7; 7 nucleotides agree with TRBD1. CDR1 and CDR2 (germline): SGHDT, YYEEEE. Trimming cost V 4 bases and J 7 bases; bases outside gene matches: 14. The CDR3 is 15 amino acids. The CDR3 spells CASSLSDRTSREQYF. CDR3 bases: TGTGCCAGCAGCCTATCGGACAGGACCTCTCGGGAGCAGTACTTC.

J is TRBJ2-7 and V is TRBV3-1 (or the pseudogene TRBV3-2); tentatively, D is TRBD2 (5 bases). Germline V CDR1 and CDR2: LGHDT, YNNKEL (reference sequence). Trimming pared 4 bases from V and 2 bases from J, leaving 15 bases between. This CDR3 contains 15 residues. CDR3 sequence reads: CASSRTGMPPYEQYF. The CDR3 coding sequence is TGTGCCAGCAGCCGGACCGGGATGCCACCCTACGAGCAGTACTTC.

This sequence joins TRBV2 and TRBJ1-2; no clear D gene. Trimming cost V 5 bases and J 3 bases, with 16 bases left between them. Germline CDR1 is SNHLY and CDR2 is FYNNEI. The CDR3 has 15 amino acids. The CDR3 region has the DNA TGTGCCAGCAGTTACCGTCGGGAGCCTTACTATGGCTACACCTTC. It codes for CASSYRREPYYGYTF.

The chain carries TRBV28 and TRBJ1-2, with TRBD1 matching 8 bases. The germline CDR1 and CDR2 sequences are MDHEN and SYDVKM. This CDR3 contains 15 residues. V shed 5 bases, J shed 0 bases, and the junction held 5 bases outside the gene matches. The CDR3 reads CASSPRDRTNYGYTF. Written as DNA, the CDR3 is TGTGCCAGCAGTCCAAGGGACAGGACTAACTATGGCTACACCTTC.

The chain combines TRBV2 with TRBJ1-2; D not resolved. CDR3 length: 14 residues. Trimming cost V 5 bases and J 0 bases, with 10 bases left between them. CDR1 and CDR2 from the germline V gene are SNHLY and FYNNEI. The DNA of the CDR3 is TGTGCCAGCAGTTGGCTGTCGACTAACTATGGCTACACCTTC. Translating it yields CASSWLSTNYGYTF.

The chain uses TRBV4-1 and TRBJ1-5; 9 bases are a match to TRBD1. This CDR3 has 18 amino acids. V lost 1 base to trimming and J lost 7 bases; unmatched junction nucleotides: 14. Looked up from germline, CDR1 is MGHRA and CDR2 is YSYEKL. CDR3 coding DNA: TGCGCCAGCAGCCAAGGGGGCGGCGGGACAGGGTATGGGCAGCCCCAGCATTTT. Its protein product is CASSQGGGGTGYGQPQHF.

The rearrangement uses TRBV7-9 and TRBJ1-2, with D perhaps TRBD1 (6 bases). The CDR3 loop spans 18 amino acids. CDR1 SEHNR and CDR2 FQNEAQ come from the germline V gene (reference sequence). V was cut by 2 bases and J by 2 bases, with 21 bases left in between. CDR3 sequence: CASSLTGGQGHLNYGYTF. CDR3 coding DNA: TGTGCCAGCAGCTTAACGGGCGGGCAGGGACATCTAAACTATGGCTACACCTTC.

The chain links TRBV9 to TRBJ2-2; D gene unclear. This CDR3 region has 14 residues. The germline CDR1 and CDR2 sequences are SGDLS and YYNGEE. V lost 0 bases, J lost 2 bases, and 5 bases lay in between. The CDR3 is CASSVALNTGELFF. DNA for the CDR3: TGTGCCAGCAGCGTAGCGCTAAACACCGGGGAGCTGTTTTTT. The variable domain in full, with the rest retrieved from reference TRBV9 and TRBJ2-2, is DSGVTQTPKHLITATGQRVTLRCSPRSGDLSVYWYQQSLDQGLQFLIQYYNGEERAKGNILERFSAQQFPDLHSELNLSSLELGDSALYFCASSVALNTGELFFGEGSRLTVL.

V and J are TRBV11-2 and TRBJ2-7; D is ambiguous. From germline, CDR1 is SGHAT and CDR2 FQNNGV. Trimming took 3 bases from V and 0 from J, leaving 6 bases between them. The CDR3 is 13 residues long. CDR3 in amino acids: CASSFGFSYEQYF. CDR3 nucleotides: TGTGCCAGCAGCTTCGGGTTCTCCTACGAGCAGTACTTC.

This chain connects TRBV5-1 to TRBJ2-1; TRBD1 aligns across 7 bases. Trimming removed 4 bases from V and 4 bases from J; junction bases left unmatched: 5. The V gene's germline CDR1 is SGHRS and CDR2 YFSETQ. The CDR3 contains 14 residues. The DNA of the CDR3 is TGCGCCAGCAGCCTCAGACAGGGTTACAATGAGCAGTTCTTC. This translates into CASSLRQGYNEQFF.

The chain couples TRBV11-2 to TRBJ2-1; weak D call: TRBD1 (6 bases). V was cut by 4 bases and J by 5 bases, with 21 bases left in between. The germline gives CDR1 SGHAT, CDR2 FQNNGV. The CDR3 contains 17 residues. DNA for the CDR3: TGTGCCAGCAGCTCTCCCAAGCCGGGACACAGAAACAATGAGCAGTTCTTC. This codes for CASSSPKPGHRNNEQFF.

V usage is TRBV6-2 or TRBV6-3 and J usage is TRBJ1-5; D is ambiguous. The CDR3 contains 16 residues. V was pared by 3 bases and J by 0 bases, with 12 bases between. Germline loops: CDR1 MNHEY, CDR2 SVGEGT. The CDR3 DNA is TGTGCCAGCAGTTATCACGGTAGTAATAGCAATCAGCCCCAGCATTTT. Protein sequence: CASSYHGSNSNQPQHF.

This sequence joins TRBV6-6 and TRBJ2-7, with D perhaps matching TRBD1 (6 bases). CDR1 and CDR2 from the germline V gene are MNHNY and SVGAGI (reference sequence). The CDR3 spans 13 residues. V lost 2 bases, J lost 2 bases, and 7 bases lay in between. CDR3 nucleotide sequence: TGTGCCAGCAGTTACGACAGGACCTACGAGCAGTACTTC. Its translation: CASSYDRTYEQYF.

In this sample, this clone turned up once. The gene calls are TRBV25-1 and TRBJ1-5, with D uncertain. The V and J ends lost 1 base and 4 bases respectively, with 8 bases between them. This CDR3 spans 14 amino acids. Germline CDR1 reads MGHDK; CDR2 reads SYGVNS. In DNA form, the CDR3 reads TGTGCCAGCAGTGAATCTAGGAAAAATCAGCCCCAGCATTTT. Encoded protein: CASSESRKNQPQHF.

This chain's CDR3 is CASSPGQGLNEKLFF. CDR3 nucleotides: TGCGCCAGCAGCCCCGGACAGGGGTTAAATGAAAAACTGTTTTTT. The chain uses TRBV5-1 and TRBJ1-4; 9 positions match TRBD1. CDR3 size: 15 residues. The germline V gene has CDR1 SGHRS and CDR2 YFSETQ. V trimming: 4 bases; J trimming: 5 bases; junction bases outside the gene matches: 6.

CDR3 protein: CASSSPEKRAETQYF. CDR3 coding DNA: TGTGCCAGCAGTTCCCCCGAAAAGCGTGCGGAGACCCAGTACTTC. The V and J genes are TRBV6-6 and TRBJ2-5, with D unclear. The CDR3 loop spans 15 amino acids. Trimming shortened V by 4 bases and J by 5 bases, and 17 bases separated the two germline ends. In germline, CDR1 is MNHNY, CDR2 SVGAGI (reference sequence).

This clone is labeled as large. The identical CDR3 is also encoded by other nucleotide sequences in the sample. The chain couples TRBV28 to TRBJ1-4; D not resolved. The CDR3 length is 11 residues. Germline assignment: CDR1 MDHEN and CDR2 SYDVKM. Trimming removed 5 bases at V and 4 bases at J, with 2 bases between. In nucleotides, the CDR3 is TGTGCCAGCAGTCTTAATGAAAAACTGTTTTTT. The encoded protein is CASSLNEKLFF.

The chain recombines TRBV30 with TRBJ1-3; the D is unclear. The germline V gene encodes CDR1 GTSNPN and CDR2 SVGIG (reference sequence). Trimming stripped 2 bases from V and 1 base from J, with 9 bases between. The CDR3 runs to 14 residues. In nucleotides, the CDR3 is TGTGCCTGGAGTACGGCGGGTTCTGGAAACACCATATATTTT. It specifies CAWSTAGSGNTIYF.

This chain connects TRBV27 to TRBJ2-7; TRBD2 is a possible D gene (10 bases). The CDR3 has 16 residues. The V gene's germline CDR1 is MNHEY and CDR2 SMNVEV (reference sequence). Between the trimmed V and J ends, which lost 5 bases and 7 bases, there was a span of 24 bases. The CDR3 DNA sequence: TGTGCCAGCAGTCGGTCCCGTAGCGGGGGGACAGGGGAGCAGTACTTC. This gives the protein CASSRSRSGGTGEQYF.

This clone showed up just a few times. V usage is TRBV30 and J usage is TRBJ2-3; D not resolved. The ends were cut back, 5 bases at V and 5 bases at J, with 14 bases in the middle. This CDR3 contains 13 residues. Germline V gene data show CDR1 as GTSNPN and CDR2 as SVGIG (reference sequence). This CDR3 reads CAWGLTGVDTQYF. The CDR3 coding sequence is TGTGCCTGGGGCCTAACGGGTGTAGATACGCAGTATTTT.